One and the same sample provided the 9 T cell receptor beta chains below, sequenced in a study of cytomegalovirus exposure and HLA in healthy donors. Repertoires were generated with immunoSEQ multiplex PCR, while TCRdb's copy carries only in-frame clones and drops some. The sample contains around 90,000 clones, 84% of which appear only once. Sequencing used PBMCs. The origin of the receptors is a woman aged 18-30 years in good health and CMV-seropositive.

The V and J genes are TRBV7-9 and TRBJ1-3, with D unclear. V lost 2 bases and J 0 bases, leaving 5 bases between the germline ends. Germline V lookup: CDR1 SEHNR, CDR2 FQNEAQ (reference sequence). This CDR3 has 14 amino acids. CDR3 coding DNA: TGTGCCAGCAGCTTACCCAGCTCTGGAAACACCATATATTTT. This translates into CASSLPSSGNTIYF.

In this sample, this clone turned up once. The same CDR3 also results from other DNA sequences found in this sample. The J gene is TRBJ1-1, the V gene TRBV5-1; 9 positions agree with TRBD1. J lost 0 bases, V lost 3 bases, and 3 bases had no gene match. This CDR3 is built from 15 residues. Germline CDR1 is SGHRS and CDR2 is YFSETQ. The CDR3 reads CASSSGTGLNTEAFF. In DNA, the CDR3 is TGCGCCAGCAGCTCCGGGACAGGGCTGAACACTGAAGCTTTCTTT. Full variable domain (outside the CDR3, taken from reference TRBV5-1 and TRBJ1-1): KAGVTQTPRYLIKTRGQQVTLSCSPISGHRSVSWYQQTPGQGLQFLFEYFSETQRNKGNFPGRFSGRQFSNSRSEMNVSTLELGDSALYLCASSSGTGLNTEAFFGQGTRLTVV.

The CDR3 DNA is TGTGCCAGCAGCCCGGGACAGGGGGTCCAAGAGACCCAGTACTTC. Protein: CASSPGQGVQETQYF. The chain carries TRBV27 and TRBJ2-5; 11 bases map to TRBD1. The CDR3 loop spans 15 amino acids. Germline V gene lookup returns CDR1 MNHEY and CDR2 SMNVEV (reference sequence). Germline trimming cut 6 bases from V and 1 base from J; bases unmatched to any gene: 4.

The CDR3 is CATSRGGEGSAGELFF. CDR3 nucleotides: TGTGCCACCAGCAGAGGTGGTGAGGGTAGCGCCGGGGAGCTGTTTTTT. The rearrangement joins TRBV15 to TRBJ2-2, with D possibly being TRBD2 (5 bases). Germline-derived CDR1 and CDR2 are LNHNV and YYDKDF (reference sequence). The CDR3 has 16 amino acids. The V gene lost 1 base and the J gene lost 6 bases, with 15 bases spanning the gap.

The V gene is TRBV7-9, the J gene TRBJ1-5; 9 bases match TRBD1. CDR3 size: 17 residues. Losses at the gene ends were 5 bases for V and 4 bases for J; bases not matched to a gene: 12. Germline lookup yields CDR1 SEHNR and CDR2 FQNEAQ (reference sequence). CDR3 amino acids: CASSMLLGTGINQPQHF. CDR3 bases: TGTGCCAGCAGCATGCTATTAGGGACAGGGATTAATCAGCCCCAGCATTTT.

This chain connects TRBV30 to TRBJ2-5; 7 bases agree with TRBD2. This CDR3 comprises 13 residues. Per germline, CDR1 GTSNPN and CDR2 SVGIG (reference sequence). With V trimmed by 1 base and J by 5 bases, 4 bases remained unmatched. DNA of the CDR3: TGTGCCTGGAGTGGAAGCGGGACGGAGACCCAGTACTTC. Translation gives CAWSGSGTETQYF.

The V gene is TRBV4-3, the J gene TRBJ2-3; TRBD1 agrees at 7 bases. J lost 4 bases, V lost 0 bases, and 1 base had no gene match. The CDR3 totals 14 residues. Germline V gene lookup returns CDR1 LGHNA and CDR2 YSLEER. The CDR3 is CASSQEGGPDTQYF. For the CDR3, the DNA is TGCGCCAGCAGCCAAGAAGGGGGCCCAGATACGCAGTATTTT.

The chain uses TRBV7-2 and TRBJ1-2; TRBD1 matches at 8 bases. The trim removed 5 bases at V and 4 bases at J, leaving 6 bases unmatched. Germline-derived CDR1 and CDR2 are SGHTA and FQGNSA. This CDR3 has 14 amino acids. CDR3 DNA sequence: TGTGCCAGCAGCATCCAGGGGGCCGGCTATGGCTACACCTTC. Residues: CASSIQGAGYGYTF.

The CDR3 bases are TGTGCCAGCAGCTTGAGGAGTACCTACGAGCAGTACTTC. Protein sequence: CASSLRSTYEQYF. J is TRBJ2-7 and V is TRBV7-7; D gene ambiguous. CDR1 is SSHAT and CDR2 is FNYEAQ in the germline V gene (reference sequence). V lost 3 bases and J lost 2, with 8 bases in between. The CDR3 is 13 amino acids.